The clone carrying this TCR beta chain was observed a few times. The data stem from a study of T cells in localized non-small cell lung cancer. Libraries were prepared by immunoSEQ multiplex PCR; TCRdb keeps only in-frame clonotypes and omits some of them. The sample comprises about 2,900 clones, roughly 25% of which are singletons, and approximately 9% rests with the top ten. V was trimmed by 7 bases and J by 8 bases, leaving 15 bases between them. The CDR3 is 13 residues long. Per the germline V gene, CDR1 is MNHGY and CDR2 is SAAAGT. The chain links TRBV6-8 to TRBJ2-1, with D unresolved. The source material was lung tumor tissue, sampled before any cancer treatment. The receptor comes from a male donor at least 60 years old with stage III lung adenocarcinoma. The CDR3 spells CASNGPTWYEQFF. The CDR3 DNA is TGTGCCAGCAATGGACCAACATGGTATGAGCAGTTCTTC.